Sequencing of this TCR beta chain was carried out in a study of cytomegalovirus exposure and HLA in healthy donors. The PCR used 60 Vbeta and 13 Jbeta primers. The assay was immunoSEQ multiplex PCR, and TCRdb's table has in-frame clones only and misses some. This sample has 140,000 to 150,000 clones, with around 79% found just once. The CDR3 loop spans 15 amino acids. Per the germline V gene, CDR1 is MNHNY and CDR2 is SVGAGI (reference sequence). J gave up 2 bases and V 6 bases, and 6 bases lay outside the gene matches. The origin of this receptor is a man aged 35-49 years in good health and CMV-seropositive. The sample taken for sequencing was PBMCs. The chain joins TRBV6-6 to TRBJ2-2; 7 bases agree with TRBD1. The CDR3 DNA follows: TGTGCCAGCAGCCGGGACAGCTTTAACACCGGGGAGCTGTTTTTT. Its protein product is CASSRDSFNTGELFF.